Following are 3 T cell receptor beta chains from one sample sequenced in a study of cytomegalovirus exposure and HLA in healthy donors. Primers for the PCR totalled 60 Vbeta and 13 Jbeta. Measured with immunoSEQ multiplex PCR; TCRdb has only the in-frame clones, and not every one. The sample has more than 95,000 clones, around 73% seen once; the top ten hold 1.3%. The specimen was PBMCs. The receptors derive from a man aged 25-45 years in good health and CMV-seronegative.

The sample holds a few counts of this clone. This chain links TRBV29-1 with TRBJ2-2; 12 nucleotides align to TRBD2. This CDR3 has 14 amino acids. The J segment lost 6 bases and the V segment lost 6 bases, leaving 5 bases of the junction unmatched. Germline CDR1 and CDR2: SQVTM and ANQGSEA. Here the CDR3 DNA reads TGCAGCGTACCTAGCGGGAGGGCCGCCGGGGAGCTGTTTTTT. It translates to CSVPSGRAAGELFF.

V gene TRBV2 combines with J gene TRBJ1-4, with TRBD1 as a possible D gene (6 bases). V was pared by 6 bases and J by 5 bases, with 13 bases between. The CDR3 spans 14 residues. Germline loops: CDR1 SNHLY, CDR2 FYNNEI. This CDR3 is CASSSGASNEKLFF. DNA for the CDR3: TGTGCCAGCAGCTCAGGGGCTTCAAATGAAAAACTGTTTTTT. The entire variable domain, with the rest obtained from reference TRBV2 and TRBJ1-4, is as follows: EPEVTQTPSHQVTQMGQEVILRCVPISNHLYFYWYRQILGQKVEFLVSFYNNEISEKSEIFDDQFSVERPDGSNFTLKIRSTKLEDSAMYFCASSSGASNEKLFFGSGTQLSVL.

The gene calls are TRBV7-8 and TRBJ1-6, with TRBD1 matching over 7 bases. The junction had 9 bases not matched to a gene; V was cut back by 5 bases and J by 8 bases. CDR3 length: 15 residues. Germline-derived CDR1 and CDR2 are SGHVS and FQNEAQ. Here the CDR3 reads CASSEQTGIDSPLHF. The CDR3 nucleotides read TGTGCCAGCAGCGAACAGACAGGGATCGATTCACCCCTCCACTTT.